This T cell receptor beta chain was identified in a study of control samples from healthy donors and cancer patients. Sequenced by immunoSEQ multiplex PCR; TCRdb stores in-frame clones only, minus some. The table includes roughly 170,000 clones, about 91% detected once. Sequencing used blood. The clonotype comes from a woman aged 40 to 49 in good health.

This CDR3 reads CASSALAGGNQETQYF. The DNA of the CDR3 is TGTGCCAGCTCTGCACTAGCGGGGGGGAACCAAGAGACCCAGTACTTC. This rearrangement joins TRBV18 to TRBJ2-5; TRBD2 aligns across 13 bases. Germline V gives CDR1 KGHSH, CDR2 LQKENI. The junction had 4 bases not matched to a gene; V was cut back by 6 bases and J by 0 bases. This CDR3 comprises 16 residues.